The present T cell receptor beta chain was sequenced within a study of blood T cell repertoires in COVID-19. Profiled with immunoSEQ multiplex PCR; TCRdb holds only in-frame clones, not every one. The sample lists about 130,000 clones; 80% to 85% were seen once. The CDR3 is 13 residues long. V was shortened by 4 bases and J by 6 bases, with 10 bases between the two germline ends. CDR1 is WSHSY and CDR2 is SAAADI in the germline V gene. The sequencing input was peripheral blood. The chain uses TRBV10-2 and TRBJ2-1; D is perhaps TRBD2 (6 bases). The source of this sequence is a woman in her thirties who had recovered from COVID-19. This chain's CDR3 is CASSAGLLNEQFF. The CDR3 region has the DNA TGCGCCAGCAGTGCGGGACTCCTCAATGAGCAGTTCTTC.